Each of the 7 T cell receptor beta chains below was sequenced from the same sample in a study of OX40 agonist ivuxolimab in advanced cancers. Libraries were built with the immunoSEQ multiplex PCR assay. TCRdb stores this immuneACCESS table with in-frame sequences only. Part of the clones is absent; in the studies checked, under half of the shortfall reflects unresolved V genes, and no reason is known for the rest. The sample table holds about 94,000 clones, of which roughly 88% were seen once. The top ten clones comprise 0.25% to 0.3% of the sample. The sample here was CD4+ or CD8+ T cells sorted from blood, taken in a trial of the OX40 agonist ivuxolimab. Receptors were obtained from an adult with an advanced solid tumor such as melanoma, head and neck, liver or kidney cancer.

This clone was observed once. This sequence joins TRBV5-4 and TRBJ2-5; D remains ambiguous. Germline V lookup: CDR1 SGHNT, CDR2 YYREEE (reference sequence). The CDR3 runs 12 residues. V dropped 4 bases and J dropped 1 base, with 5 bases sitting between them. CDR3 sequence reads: CASSVPQETQYF. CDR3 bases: TGTGCCAGCAGCGTACCCCAAGAGACCCAGTACTTC.

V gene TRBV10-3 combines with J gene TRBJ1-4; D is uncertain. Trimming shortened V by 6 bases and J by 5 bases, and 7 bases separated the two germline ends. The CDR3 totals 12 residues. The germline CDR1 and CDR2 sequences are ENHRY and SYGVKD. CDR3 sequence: CAIRDRNEKLFF. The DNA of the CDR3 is TGTGCCATCAGGGACCGCAATGAAAAACTGTTTTTT.

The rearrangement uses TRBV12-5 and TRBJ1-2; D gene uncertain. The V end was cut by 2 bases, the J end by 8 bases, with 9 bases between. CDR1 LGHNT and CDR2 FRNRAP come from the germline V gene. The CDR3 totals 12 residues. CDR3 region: CASGLLLEGYTF. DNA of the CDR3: TGTGCTAGTGGTTTGTTGTTAGAGGGCTACACCTTC.

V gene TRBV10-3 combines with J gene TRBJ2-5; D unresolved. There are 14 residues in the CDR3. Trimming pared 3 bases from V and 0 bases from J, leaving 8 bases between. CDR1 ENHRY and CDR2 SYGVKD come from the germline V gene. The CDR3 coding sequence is TGTGCCATCAGTGATGTGGGGTACCAAGAGACCCAGTACTTC. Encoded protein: CAISDVGYQETQYF.

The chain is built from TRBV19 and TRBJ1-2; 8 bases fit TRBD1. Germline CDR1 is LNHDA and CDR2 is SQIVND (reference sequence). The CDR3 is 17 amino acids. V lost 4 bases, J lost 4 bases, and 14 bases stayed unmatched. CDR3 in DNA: TGTGCCAGTAGTACCCGACAGGGGCGTATCCCCCTCTATGGCTACACCTTC. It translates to CASSTRQGRIPLYGYTF.

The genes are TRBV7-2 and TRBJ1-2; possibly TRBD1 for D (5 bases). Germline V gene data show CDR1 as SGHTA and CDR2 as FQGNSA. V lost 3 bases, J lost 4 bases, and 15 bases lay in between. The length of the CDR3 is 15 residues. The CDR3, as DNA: TGTGCCAGCAGCTTGGGGGGTAGGGTCTTCTATGGCTACACCTTC. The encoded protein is CASSLGGRVFYGYTF. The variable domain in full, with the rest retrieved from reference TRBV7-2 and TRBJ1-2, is GAGVSQSPSNKVTEKGKDVELRCDPISGHTALYWYRQSLGQGLEFLIYFQGNSAPDKSGLPSDRFSAERTGGSVSTLTIQRTQQEDSAVYLCASSLGGRVFYGYTFGSGTRLTVV.

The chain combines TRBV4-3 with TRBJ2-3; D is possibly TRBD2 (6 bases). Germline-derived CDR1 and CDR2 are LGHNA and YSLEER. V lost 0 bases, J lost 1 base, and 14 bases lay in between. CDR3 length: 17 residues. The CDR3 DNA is TGCGCCAGCAGCCAAGAGTGGGGGGTTGGGGGCACAGATACGCAGTATTTT. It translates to CASSQEWGVGGTDTQYF.